This TCR beta chain was sequenced during a study of neurological immune-mediated disorders. The V gene lost 4 bases and the J gene lost 1 base, with 15 bases spanning the gap. Per the germline V gene, CDR1 is SGHRS and CDR2 is YFSETQ. This CDR3 is 15 amino acids long. TCRdb re-called the 5' RACE reads with MiXCR, one entry per CDR3 protein. The sample contains tens of thousands of distinct CDR3 sequences, about 15% of which appear only once. This clonotype appeared many times. The specimen sequenced was PBMCs. The receptor comes from a woman in her thirties or forties in good health. The chain recombines TRBV5-1 with TRBJ2-7; the D gene is possibly TRBD2 (5 bases). The CDR3 loop reads CASSPPGWGSYEQYF. The CDR3 nucleotides read TGCGCCAGCAGCCCCCCGGGGTGGGGTTCCTACGAGCAGTACTTC.